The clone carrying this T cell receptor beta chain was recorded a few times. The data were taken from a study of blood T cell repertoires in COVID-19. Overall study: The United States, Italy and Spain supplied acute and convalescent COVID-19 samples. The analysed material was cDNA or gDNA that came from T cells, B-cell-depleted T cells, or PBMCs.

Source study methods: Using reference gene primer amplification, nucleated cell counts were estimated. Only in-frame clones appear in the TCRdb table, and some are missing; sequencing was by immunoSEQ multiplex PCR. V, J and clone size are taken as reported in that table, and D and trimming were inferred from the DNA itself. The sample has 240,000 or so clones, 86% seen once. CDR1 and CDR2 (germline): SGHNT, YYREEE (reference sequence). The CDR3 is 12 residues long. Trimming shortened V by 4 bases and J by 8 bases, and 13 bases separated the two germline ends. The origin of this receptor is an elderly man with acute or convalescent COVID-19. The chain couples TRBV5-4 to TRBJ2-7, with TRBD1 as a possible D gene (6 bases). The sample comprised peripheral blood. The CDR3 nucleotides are TGTGCCAGCAGCCCAGACCAGGGGAAGCAGTACTTC. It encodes CASSPDQGKQYF.